This T cell receptor beta chain was recorded in a study of control samples from healthy donors and cancer patients. This clone was detected once. The protocol was immunoSEQ multiplex PCR, while the TCRdb copy is restricted to in-frame clones and leaves out a portion. Counted here are 94,000 or so clones, about 88% occurring once; the ten biggest clones make up about 36%. The clonotype was recovered from a man between 65 and 85 years old with lung cancer. Sample: PBMCs.

DNA for the CDR3: TGTGCCAGTAGCGATCCAGGGGGTCGGAACTATGGCTACACCTTC. Its translation: CASSDPGGRNYGYTF. The chain has TRBV19 and TRBJ1-2; TRBD1 aligns across 7 bases. The CDR3 is 15 amino acids. CDR1 LNHDA and CDR2 SQIVND come from the germline V gene (reference sequence). J was trimmed by 2 bases and V by 6 bases; bases with no gene match: 9.